These 6 T cell receptor beta chains were all obtained from the same sample, sequenced in a study of OX40 agonist ivuxolimab in advanced cancers. The method was immunoSEQ multiplex PCR; TCRdb's version includes in-frame clones alone and lacks a portion of them. The table shows about 14,000 clones, with 65% to 85% occurring only once. The sequences come from CD4+ or CD8+ T cells sorted from blood, collected in a trial of the OX40 agonist ivuxolimab. These TCRs come from an adult with an advanced solid tumor such as melanoma, head and neck, liver or kidney cancer.

The gene calls are TRBV13 and TRBJ2-7; D is possibly TRBD1 (5 bases). V shed 3 bases and J shed 1 base, with 7 bases lying between them. The CDR3 has 13 amino acids. Looked up from germline, CDR1 is PRHDT and CDR2 is FYEKMQ (reference sequence). The CDR3 DNA is TGTGCCAGCAGCTTCGACAGTTCCTACGAGCAGTACTTC. Protein product: CASSFDSSYEQYF.

J is TRBJ2-1 and V is TRBV7-9; D is undetermined. CDR3 length equals 17 residues. Germline CDR1 and CDR2: SEHNR and FQNEAQ (reference sequence). The V and J ends lost 1 base and 8 bases respectively, with 21 bases between them. This chain's CDR3 is CASSLDLPFSGGHEQFF. CDR3 DNA: TGTGCCAGCAGCTTAGACCTCCCTTTTTCGGGTGGCCATGAGCAGTTCTTC.

The chain is built from TRBV4-1 and TRBJ2-7; D is unclear. The CDR3 contains 13 residues. Germline loops: CDR1 MGHRA, CDR2 YSYEKL. V lost 0 bases, J lost 3 bases, and 6 bases lay in between. CDR3 coding DNA: TGCGCCAGCAGCCAAGAATTTGGCTACGAGCAGTACTTC. Amino acids: CASSQEFGYEQYF.

This chain links TRBV9 with TRBJ2-1, with 11 bases matching TRBD2. CDR3 length: 16 residues. Germline lookup yields CDR1 SGDLS and CDR2 YYNGEE. Unmatched junction bases numbered 4, after V lost 0 bases and J lost 5 bases. CDR3 residues: CASSVGTSGPNNEQFF. CDR3 coding DNA: TGTGCCAGCAGCGTAGGGACTAGCGGGCCCAACAATGAGCAGTTCTTC. The variable domain in full, with the rest retrieved from reference TRBV9 and TRBJ2-1, is DSGVTQTPKHLITATGQRVTLRCSPRSGDLSVYWYQQSLDQGLQFLIQYYNGEERAKGNILERFSAQQFPDLHSELNLSSLELGDSALYFCASSVGTSGPNNEQFFGPGTRLTVL.

With respect to this clone: Distinct nucleotide sequences in the sample also encode this CDR3. This rearrangement joins TRBV27 to TRBJ2-7; D is undetermined. The CDR3 is made up of 11 amino acids. Germline assignment: CDR1 MNHEY and CDR2 SMNVEV (reference sequence). V lost 5 bases and J 3 bases, leaving 5 bases between the germline ends. The DNA for the CDR3 is TGTGCCAGCAGTAACCACTACGAGCAGTACTTC. It encodes CASSNHYEQYF.

The J gene is TRBJ1-1, the V gene TRBV7-8; a possible D gene is TRBD1 (6 bases). The germline V gene encodes CDR1 SGHVS and CDR2 FQNEAQ. The V and J ends lost 1 base and 0 bases respectively, with 9 bases between them. The CDR3 spans 15 residues. CDR3 coding DNA: TGTGCCAGCAGCTTAGAAGGGGGTTTGAACACTGAAGCTTTCTTT. Translating it yields CASSLEGGLNTEAFF.